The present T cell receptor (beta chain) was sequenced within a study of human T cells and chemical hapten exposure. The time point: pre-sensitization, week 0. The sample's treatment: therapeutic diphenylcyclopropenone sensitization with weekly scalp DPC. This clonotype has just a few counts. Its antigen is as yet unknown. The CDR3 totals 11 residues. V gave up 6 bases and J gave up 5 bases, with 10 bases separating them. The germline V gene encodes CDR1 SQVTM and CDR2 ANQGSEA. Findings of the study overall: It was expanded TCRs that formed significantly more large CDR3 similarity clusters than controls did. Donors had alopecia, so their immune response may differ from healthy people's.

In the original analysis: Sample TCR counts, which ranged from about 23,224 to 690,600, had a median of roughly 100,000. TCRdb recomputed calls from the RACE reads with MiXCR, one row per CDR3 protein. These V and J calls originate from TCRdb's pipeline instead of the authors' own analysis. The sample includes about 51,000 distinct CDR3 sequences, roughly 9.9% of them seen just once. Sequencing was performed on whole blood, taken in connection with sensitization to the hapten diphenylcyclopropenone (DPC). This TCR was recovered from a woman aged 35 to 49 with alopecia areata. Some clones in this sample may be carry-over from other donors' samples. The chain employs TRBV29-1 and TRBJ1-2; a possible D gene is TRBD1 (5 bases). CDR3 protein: CSVDRVYGYTF. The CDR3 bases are TGCAGCGTCGACAGAGTATATGGCTACACCTTC. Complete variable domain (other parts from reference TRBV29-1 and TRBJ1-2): SAVISQKPSRDICQRGTSLTIQCQVDSQVTMMFWYRQQPGQSLTLIATANQGSEATYESGFVIDKFPISRPNLTFSTLTVSNMSPEDSSIYLCSVDRVYGYTFGSGTRLTVV.